The clone carrying this TCR beta chain appeared a single time. The sample belongs to a study of blood T cell repertoires in COVID-19. Study background: Samples came from the United States, Italy and Spain, spanning acute and convalescent COVID-19. T cells, B-cell-depleted T cells, or PBMCs supplied cDNA or gDNA.

Study processing details: Amplification of reference gene primers provided the estimated nucleated cell counts. Generated by immunoSEQ multiplex PCR, the TCRdb table keeps only in-frame clones and is missing some. That table supplies the V and J calls and clone size; D and trimming were determined from the DNA. The sample includes about 100,000 clones, 65% to 75% of them seen just once. The CDR3 has 13 amino acids. Germline V gives CDR1 LNHNV, CDR2 YYDKDF (reference sequence). Trimming took 1 base from V and 3 from J, leaving 6 bases between them. The sequence was obtained from a man older than 75 with acute or convalescent COVID-19. Sequencing was carried out using peripheral blood. This rearrangement joins TRBV15 to TRBJ1-1; no definite D call. The CDR3 reads CATSRGQDTEAFF. As DNA, the CDR3 is TGTGCCACCAGCAGAGGTCAGGACACTGAAGCTTTCTTT. Complete variable domain (other parts from reference TRBV15 and TRBJ1-1): DAMVIQNPRYQVTQFGKPVTLSCSQTLNHNVMYWYQQKSSQAPKLLFHYYDKDFNNEADTPDNFQSRRPNTSFCFLDIRSPGLGDTAMYLCATSRGQDTEAFFGQGTRLTVV.